The clone carrying this TCR beta chain was recorded many times. What it recognizes is unknown. From roughly 400 ng of RNA, a library with molecular barcoded alpha/delta and beta/gamma adaptors was made. Using its own MiXCR run on the reads, TCRdb lists one record per CDR3 protein. This sample carries tens of thousands of distinct CDR3 sequences, more than 10% of them seen once, and the ten largest clones take roughly 15%. Bone marrow was sampled from every patient at the time of active disease. This entry belongs to a study of read filtering for tumor transcriptome and immune sequencing. Study summary: Patients were approximately 17 male and some 15 female, mean age approximately 60 years, range roughly 45 to 85. RNA-seq yielded only about 75 to 1273 TCR reads, IR-seq about 3.5 to 10.27 million.

CDR1 is MNHEY and CDR2 is SVGEGT in the germline V gene. With 3 bases removed from V and 0 bases from J, the gap between germline ends came to 5 bases. This CDR3 is 14 amino acids long. Findings of the study overall: Sorted CD138-negative bone marrow cells were not purified T cells.

Sample: a population of CD138-negative cells sorted from bone marrow. The chain joins TRBV6-2 or TRBV6-3 to TRBJ2-2, with unresolved D. This TCR came from a donor aged 40 or older with multiple myeloma. CDR3 nucleotides: TGTGCCAGCAGTTATCGGACGAACACCGGGGAGCTGTTTTTT. It specifies CASSYRTNTGELFF.